The rows below give T cell receptor beta chains drawn from one sample of a study of T cell responses to AZD1222 COVID-19 vaccine. Clones were read by immunoSEQ multiplex PCR, and TCRdb kept only the in-frame ones, dropping some. The sample has roughly 200,000 clones, approximately 86% seen once. Sample: peripheral blood, taken on day 0 of AZD1222 vaccination. The receptors shown here come from an adult in good health. CDR3s include the opening cysteine and the closing phenylalanine or tryptophan. The order of the fields is V gene, J gene, CDR3 protein.

TRBV5-4	TRBJ2-2	CASSFSSGGAPRGTGELFF
TRBV12-5	TRBJ2-5	CASGLGLAGGQETQYF
TRBV7-9	TRBJ1-1	CASSNLDSLNTEAFF
TRBV21-1	TRBJ1-3	CASSKGAGGRGLPNTIYF
TRBV27	TRBJ1-2	CASSFSANYGYTF
TRBV7-7	TRBJ2-2	CASSSVLGQGSNTGELFF
TRBV9	TRBJ2-2	CASSVVSGGAVTGELFF
TRBV6-5	TRBJ1-2	CASRGLQGSGYTF
TRBV7-9	TRBJ1-1	CASSPPGAENTEAFF
TRBV7-3	TRBJ2-3	CASSLTPGTGDYF
TRBV19	TRBJ1-2	CASSQRTKGYGYTF
TRBV6-5	TRBJ2-2	CASSYSLTGELFF
TRBV7-2	TRBJ1-1	CASSLLRVRYINTEAFF
TRBV7-9	TRBJ1-6	CASSLSHNSPLHF
TRBV7-2	TRBJ2-7	CASSRQGSAYEQYF
TRBV10-2	TRBJ1-4	CAVTGSPKEKLFF
TRBV6-1	TRBJ1-5	CASSERGGSWGNQPQHF
TRBV13	TRBJ1-2	CASSSPPRGQGYTF
TRBV6-6	TRBJ2-1	CASSRLAGGFNYNEQFF
TRBV7-8	TRBJ1-5	CASSPRLDQPQHF
TRBV6-5	TRBJ1-1	CASSSPGRMNTEAFF
TRBV30	TRBJ2-7	CAWSLRPYEQYF
TRBV3-1/TRBV3-2	TRBJ1-4	CASSLRQENEKLFF
TRBV24-1	TRBJ2-3	CATSPTGSTDTQYF
TRBV4-1	TRBJ1-1	CASSQVQGMNTEAFF
TRBV18	TRBJ1-5	CASSPGQGNQPQHF
TRBV7-9	TRBJ1-4	CASSLVGQLNEKLFF
TRBV3-1/TRBV3-2	TRBJ2-1	CASSPRTGLVPSSYNEQFF
TRBV5-4	TRBJ2-5	CASSSRQGAGETQYF
TRBV2	TRBJ1-5	CASSDGGTGDYNQPQHF
TRBV6-5	TRBJ1-5	CASRRDRVSDQPQHF
TRBV7-9	TRBJ2-2	CASSYGLARAGELFF
TRBV4-3	TRBJ1-4	CASSQEYRRSSINEKLFF
TRBV18	TRBJ1-6	CASSPRAEGDSPLHF
TRBV11-2	TRBJ2-2	CASSRSTETGELFF
TRBV3-1/TRBV3-2	TRBJ1-2	CASSQDPQPLYGYTF
TRBV6-5	TRBJ2-7	CASQRGSSYEQYF
TRBV6-5	TRBJ1-4	CASADRATNEKLFF
TRBV30	TRBJ1-4	CAWSLRPNEKLFF
TRBV27	TRBJ2-7	CASSFGLLGEQYF
TRBV28	TRBJ1-6	CASSPQRGGGNSPLHF